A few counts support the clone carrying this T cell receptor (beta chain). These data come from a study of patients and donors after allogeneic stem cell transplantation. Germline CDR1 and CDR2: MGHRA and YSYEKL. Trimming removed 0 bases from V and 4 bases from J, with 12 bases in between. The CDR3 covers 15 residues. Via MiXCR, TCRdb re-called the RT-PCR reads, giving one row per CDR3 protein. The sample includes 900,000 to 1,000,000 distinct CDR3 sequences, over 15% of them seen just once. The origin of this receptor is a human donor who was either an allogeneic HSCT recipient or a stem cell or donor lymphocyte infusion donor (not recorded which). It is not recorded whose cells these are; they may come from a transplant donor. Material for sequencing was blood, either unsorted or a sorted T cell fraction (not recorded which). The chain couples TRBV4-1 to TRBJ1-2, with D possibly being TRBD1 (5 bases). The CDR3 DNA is TGCGCCAGCAGCCAAGATGCAGGGATTATCTATGGCTACACCTTC. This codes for CASSQDAGIIYGYTF.